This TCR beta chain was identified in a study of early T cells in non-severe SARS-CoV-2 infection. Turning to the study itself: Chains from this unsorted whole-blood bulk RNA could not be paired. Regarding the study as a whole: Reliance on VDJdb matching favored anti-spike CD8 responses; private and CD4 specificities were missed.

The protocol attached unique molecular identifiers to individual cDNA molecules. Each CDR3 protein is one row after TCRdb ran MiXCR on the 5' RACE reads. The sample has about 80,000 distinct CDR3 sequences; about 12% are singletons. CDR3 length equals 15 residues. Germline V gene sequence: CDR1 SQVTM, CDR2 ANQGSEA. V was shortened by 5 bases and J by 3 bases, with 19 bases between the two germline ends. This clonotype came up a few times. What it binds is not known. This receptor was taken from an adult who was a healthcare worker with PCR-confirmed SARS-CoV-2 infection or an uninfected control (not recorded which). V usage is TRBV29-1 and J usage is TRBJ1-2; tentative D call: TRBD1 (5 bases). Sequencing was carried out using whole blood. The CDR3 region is CSVRDLSQTHYGYTF. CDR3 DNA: TGCAGCGTTCGGGACTTATCTCAAACGCACTATGGCTACACCTTC. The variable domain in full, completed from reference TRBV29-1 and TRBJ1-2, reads SAVISQKPSRDICQRGTSLTIQCQVDSQVTMMFWYRQQPGQSLTLIATANQGSEATYESGFVIDKFPISRPNLTFSTLTVSNMSPEDSSIYLCSVRDLSQTHYGYTFGSGTRLTVV.